These T cell receptor beta chains were read from a single sample in a study of T-cell reconstitution after alpha-beta-depleted transplantation in children. Via MiXCR, TCRdb re-called the PCR reads, giving one row per CDR3 protein. The data show around 960,000 distinct CDR3 sequences, roughly 29% seen once. This material consisted of PBMCs, mostly from graft donor cells, taken 360 days after TCRalphabeta/CD19-depleted stem cell transplant. The receptors were gathered from a boy in the first two years of life who had a stem cell transplant for SCID, so the T cells may come from the graft donor. The CDR3 runs from the conserved cysteine through the conserved F or W. The order of the fields is CDR3 DNA, CDR3 protein, D gene, J gene, V gene, clone size. D genes are given only for firm matches. Clone size is given for some rows only: seen once, a few or many times, or a class if the clone is expanded.

TGTGCCAGCAGGACAGGGGGCTTGGGGGAGCAGTACTTC	CASRTGGLGEQYF	TRBD1	TRBJ2-7	TRBV2	few
TGTGCCAGCAGTGCCGGACAGAGCCTCTCCTACGAGCAGTACTTC	CASSAGQSLSYEQYF	NA	TRBJ2-7	TRBV28	NA
TGTGCCAGCACCCGCAGCGGGGCGGAACATGAAAAACTGTTTTTT	CASTRSGAEHEKLFF	NA	TRBJ1-4	TRBV6-1	few
TGCAGTGCTAGACCCCTAGCGGGAGTCCAAGAGACCCAGTACTTC	CSARPLAGVQETQYF	TRBD2	TRBJ2-5	TRBV20-1	few
TGTGCCAGCAGCCTATCCCCCTCCTACGAGCAGTACTTC	CASSLSPSYEQYF	NA	TRBJ2-7	TRBV3-1	many
TGTGCCAGCAGCGTTAACAGGGTTAGCGAGCAGTACTTC	CASSVNRVSEQYF	NA	TRBJ2-7	TRBV2	many
TGTGCCAGCAGCTCGATACCTGGATTCATCGGCTACACCTTC	CASSSIPGFIGYTF	NA	TRBJ1-2	TRBV5-5	NA
TGTGCCAGCAGTCAAGACAGGGTTTGGGTCAATGAGCAGTTCTTC	CASSQDRVWVNEQFF	TRBD1	TRBJ2-1	TRBV6-1	few
TGCAGCGTCTACCTGGGGGGAAGCTCCTACGAGCAGTACTTC	CSVYLGGSSYEQYF	NA	TRBJ2-7	TRBV29-1	few
TGTGCCAGCAGTTACGGCCTACTAGGAGCCCGCACAGATACGCAGTATTTT	CASSYGLLGARTDTQYF	NA	TRBJ2-3	TRBV6-5	NA
TGTGCCAGCAGCTTAAGGAGGGGAGGCGAGCAGTACTTC	CASSLRRGGEQYF	NA	TRBJ2-7	TRBV7-3	few
TGTGCCAGCAGGGCCAGGGTGGATCAGCCCCAGCATTTT	CASRARVDQPQHF	NA	TRBJ1-5	TRBV5-5	few